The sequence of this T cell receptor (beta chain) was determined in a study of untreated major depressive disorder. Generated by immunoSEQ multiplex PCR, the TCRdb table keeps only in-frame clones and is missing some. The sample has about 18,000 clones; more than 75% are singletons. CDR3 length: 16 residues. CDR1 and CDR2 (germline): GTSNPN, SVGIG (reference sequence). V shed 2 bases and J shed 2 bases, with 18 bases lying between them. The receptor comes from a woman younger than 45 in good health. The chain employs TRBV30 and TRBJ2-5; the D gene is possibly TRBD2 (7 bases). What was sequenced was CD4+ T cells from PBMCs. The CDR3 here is CAWSRGGDILQETQYF. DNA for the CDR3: TGTGCCTGGAGTCGCGGGGGCGATATATTACAAGAGACCCAGTACTTC.